This T cell receptor beta chain appears in the sequencing data of a study of monozygotic twins with inflammatory bowel disease. Broader study findings: Resolution of different T cell subtypes was not achieved.

Worth noting for this clonotype: Antigen specificity is unknown.

Template switching was used to attach UMIs, which incorporated a 6-nucleotide sample barcode. For each CDR3 protein, TCRdb gives one entry from its re-call of the 5' RACE reads, without DNA. This sample's clone table lists under 350,000 distinct CDR3 sequences. The CDR3 is made up of 16 amino acids. The sequenced sample consisted of blood. The receptor was isolated from a human donor with ulcerative colitis or Crohn's disease, or a healthy co-twin of an affected twin (not recorded which). V gene TRBV23-1 combines with J gene TRBJ2-7. TRBV23-1 is noted as an ORF with a role that remains uncertain. CDR3 in amino acids: CASSRMNPFKSYEQYF.